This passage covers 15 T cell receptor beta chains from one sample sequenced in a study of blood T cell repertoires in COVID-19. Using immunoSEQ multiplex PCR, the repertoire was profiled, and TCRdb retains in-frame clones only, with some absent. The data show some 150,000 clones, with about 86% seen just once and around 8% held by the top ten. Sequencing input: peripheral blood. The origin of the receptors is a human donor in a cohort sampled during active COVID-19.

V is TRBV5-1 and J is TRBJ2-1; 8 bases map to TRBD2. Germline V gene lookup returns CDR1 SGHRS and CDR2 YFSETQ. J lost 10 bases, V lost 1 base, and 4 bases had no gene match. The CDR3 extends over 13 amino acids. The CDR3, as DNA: TGCGCCAGCAGCTTGATAAGCGGGGGCGAGCAGTTCTTC. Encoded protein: CASSLISGGEQFF.

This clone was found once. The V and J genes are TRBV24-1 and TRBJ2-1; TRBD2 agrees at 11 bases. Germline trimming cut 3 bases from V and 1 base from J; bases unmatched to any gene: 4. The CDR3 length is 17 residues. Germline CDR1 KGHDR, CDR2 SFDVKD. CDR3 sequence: CATSDSGTSGSYNEQFF. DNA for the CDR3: TGTGCCACCAGTGATAGCGGGACTAGCGGTTCCTACAATGAGCAGTTCTTC.

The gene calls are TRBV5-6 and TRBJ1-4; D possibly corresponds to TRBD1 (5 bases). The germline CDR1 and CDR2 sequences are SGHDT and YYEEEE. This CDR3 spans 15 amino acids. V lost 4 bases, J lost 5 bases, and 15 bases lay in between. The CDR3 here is CASSTLGQENEKLFF. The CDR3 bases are TGTGCCAGCAGCACGCTGGGGCAGGAAAATGAAAAACTGTTTTTT.

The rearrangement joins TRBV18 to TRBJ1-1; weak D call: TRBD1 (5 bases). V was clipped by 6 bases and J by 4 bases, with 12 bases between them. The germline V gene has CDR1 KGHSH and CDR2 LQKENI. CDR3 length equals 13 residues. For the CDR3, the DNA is TGTGCCAGCTCGCCCACCGGGGGCACTGAAGCTTTCTTT. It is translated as CASSPTGGTEAFF.

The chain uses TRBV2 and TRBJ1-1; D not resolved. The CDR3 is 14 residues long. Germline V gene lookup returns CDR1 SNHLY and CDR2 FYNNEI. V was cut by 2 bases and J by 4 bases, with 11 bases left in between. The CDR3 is CASSELGGSTEAFF. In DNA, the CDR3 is TGTGCCAGCAGTGAATTGGGAGGGAGCACTGAAGCTTTCTTT.

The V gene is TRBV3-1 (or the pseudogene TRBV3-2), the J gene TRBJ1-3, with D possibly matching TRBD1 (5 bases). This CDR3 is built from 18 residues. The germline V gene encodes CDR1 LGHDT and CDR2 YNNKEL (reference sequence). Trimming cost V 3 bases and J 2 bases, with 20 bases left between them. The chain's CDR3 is CASSQVISDSRPGNTIYF. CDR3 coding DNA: TGTGCCAGCAGCCAGGTTATTTCTGACAGTAGACCTGGAAACACCATATATTTT.

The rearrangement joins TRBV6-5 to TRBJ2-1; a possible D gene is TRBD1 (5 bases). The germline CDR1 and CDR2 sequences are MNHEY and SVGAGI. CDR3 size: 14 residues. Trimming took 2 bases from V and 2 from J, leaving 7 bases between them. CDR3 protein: CASSYQGTYNEQFF. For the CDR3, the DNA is TGTGCCAGCAGTTACCAGGGAACCTACAATGAGCAGTTCTTC.

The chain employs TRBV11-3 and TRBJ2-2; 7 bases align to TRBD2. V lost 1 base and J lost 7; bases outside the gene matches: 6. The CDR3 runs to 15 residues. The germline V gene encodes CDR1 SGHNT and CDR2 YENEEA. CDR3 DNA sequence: TGTGCCAGCAGCTTAGCTGCGGGGGTTGGCGGGGAGCTGTTTTTT. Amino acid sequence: CASSLAAGVGGELFF.

The chain's CDR3 is CASSFYRGEGYEQYF. The CDR3 DNA is TGTGCCAGCAGCTTTTACAGGGGCGAAGGCTACGAGCAGTACTTC. The genes are TRBV7-2 and TRBJ2-7, with 7 bases fitting TRBD1. The trim removed 3 bases at V and 3 bases at J, leaving 8 bases unmatched. The CDR3 extends over 15 amino acids. Germline V gene lookup returns CDR1 SGHTA and CDR2 FQGNSA. Together with reference TRBV7-2 and TRBJ2-7, the CDR3 gives the full variable domain: GAGVSQSPSNKVTEKGKDVELRCDPISGHTALYWYRQSLGQGLEFLIYFQGNSAPDKSGLPSDRFSAERTGGSVSTLTIQRTQQEDSAVYLCASSFYRGEGYEQYFGPGTRLTVT.

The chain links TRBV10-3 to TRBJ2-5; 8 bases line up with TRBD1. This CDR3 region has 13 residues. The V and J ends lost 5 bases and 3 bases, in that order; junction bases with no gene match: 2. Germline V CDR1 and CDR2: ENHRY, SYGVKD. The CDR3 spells CAISMTGEETQYF. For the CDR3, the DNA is TGTGCCATCAGTATGACAGGGGAAGAGACCCAGTACTTC.

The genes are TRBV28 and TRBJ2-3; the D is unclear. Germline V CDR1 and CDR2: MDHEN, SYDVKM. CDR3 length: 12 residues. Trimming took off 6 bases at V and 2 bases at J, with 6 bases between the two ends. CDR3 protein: CASSILTDTQYF. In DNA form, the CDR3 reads TGTGCCAGCAGCATACTCACAGATACGCAGTATTTT.

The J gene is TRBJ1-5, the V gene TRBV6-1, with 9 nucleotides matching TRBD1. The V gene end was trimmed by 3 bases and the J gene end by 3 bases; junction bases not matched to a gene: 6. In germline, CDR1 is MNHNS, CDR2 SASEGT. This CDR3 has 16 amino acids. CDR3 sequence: CASSEPRTGANQPQHF. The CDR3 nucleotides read TGTGCCAGCAGTGAGCCCCGGACAGGGGCCAATCAGCCCCAGCATTTT.

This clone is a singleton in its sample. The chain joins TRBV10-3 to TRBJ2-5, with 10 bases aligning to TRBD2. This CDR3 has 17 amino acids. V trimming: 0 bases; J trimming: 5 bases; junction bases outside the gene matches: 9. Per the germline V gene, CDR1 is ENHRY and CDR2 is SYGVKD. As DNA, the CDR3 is TGTGCCATCAGTGAGTCCAGGGCTAGCGGGGGAAAGGAGACCCAGTACTTC. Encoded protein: CAISESRASGGKETQYF.

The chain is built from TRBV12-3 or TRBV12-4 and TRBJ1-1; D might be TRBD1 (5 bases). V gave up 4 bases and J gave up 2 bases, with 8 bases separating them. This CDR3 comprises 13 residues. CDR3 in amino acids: CASSSGPNTEAFF. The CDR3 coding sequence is TGTGCCAGCAGTTCAGGGCCTAACACTGAAGCTTTCTTT.

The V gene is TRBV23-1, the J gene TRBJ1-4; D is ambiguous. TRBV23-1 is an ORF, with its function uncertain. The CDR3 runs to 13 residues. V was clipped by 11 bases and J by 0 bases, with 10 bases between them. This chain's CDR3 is CAFSRATNEKLFF. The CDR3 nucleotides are TGCGCCTTCAGCCGGGCAACTAATGAAAAACTGTTTTTT.